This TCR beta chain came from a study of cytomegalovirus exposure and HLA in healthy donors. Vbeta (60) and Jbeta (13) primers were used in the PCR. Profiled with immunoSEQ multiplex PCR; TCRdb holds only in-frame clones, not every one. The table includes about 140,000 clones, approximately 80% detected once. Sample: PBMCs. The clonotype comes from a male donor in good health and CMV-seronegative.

The CDR3 here is CASSSGQGNNQPQHF. CDR3 DNA sequence: TGTGCCAGCAGTTCGGGACAGGGAAACAATCAGCCCCAGCATTTT. The V and J genes are TRBV28 and TRBJ1-5; 9 bases are shared with TRBD1. V gave up 4 bases and J gave up 3 bases; unmatched junction bases: 4. The CDR3 loop spans 15 amino acids. Germline V gene lookup returns CDR1 MDHEN and CDR2 SYDVKM.